This T cell receptor beta chain was sequenced during a study of blood T cell repertoires in COVID-19. Study context: Specimens from acute and convalescent COVID-19 originated in the United States, Italy and Spain. Nucleic acid was either cDNA or gDNA, and it came from T cells, B-cell-depleted T cells, or PBMCs.

As handled by the study authors: Amplification from reference gene primers served as the basis for estimated nucleated cell counts. Generated by immunoSEQ multiplex PCR, the TCRdb table keeps only in-frame clones and is missing some. The V and J calls and clone size were taken over from that table, and D and trimming were inferred from the DNA. The table records 100,000 or so clones, 82% of them present only once. Between the trimmed V and J ends, which lost 7 bases and 14 bases, there was a span of 20 bases. Per the germline V gene, CDR1 is MDHEN and CDR2 is SYDVKM. This CDR3 is built from 13 residues.

Source material: peripheral blood. The V call is TRBV28, the J call TRBJ1-4; unclear D gene. The source is a woman at least 80 years old with acute or convalescent COVID-19. CDR3 sequence (DNA): TGTGCCAGCAACTCCGGGTCCCGTGTGAAGCTGTTTTTT. Translating gives CASNSGSRVKLFF.